Sequencing of this T cell receptor beta chain was carried out in a study of blood T cell repertoires in COVID-19. On the study more broadly: Acute-phase and convalescent COVID-19 samples originated in the United States, Italy and Spain.

Germline lookup yields CDR1 ENHRY and CDR2 SYGVKD. This CDR3 has 14 amino acids. The V segment lost 2 bases and the J segment 5 bases; nucleotides outside the gene matches: 0. The protocol was immunoSEQ multiplex PCR, while the TCRdb copy is restricted to in-frame clones and leaves out a portion. The data show about half a million clones, around nine tenths seen once. Cohorts were assigned according to the clinical history that participants reported. The chain recombines TRBV10-3 with TRBJ2-2; TRBD1 matches at 9 bases. This TCR derives from a woman between 55 and 75 years old who had recovered from COVID-19. Input material: PBMCs or T cells enriched from blood (not recorded which). CDR3 bases: TGTGCCATCAGTGAGGGACAGGGGACCGGGGAGCTGTTTTTT. Its translation: CAISEGQGTGELFF.